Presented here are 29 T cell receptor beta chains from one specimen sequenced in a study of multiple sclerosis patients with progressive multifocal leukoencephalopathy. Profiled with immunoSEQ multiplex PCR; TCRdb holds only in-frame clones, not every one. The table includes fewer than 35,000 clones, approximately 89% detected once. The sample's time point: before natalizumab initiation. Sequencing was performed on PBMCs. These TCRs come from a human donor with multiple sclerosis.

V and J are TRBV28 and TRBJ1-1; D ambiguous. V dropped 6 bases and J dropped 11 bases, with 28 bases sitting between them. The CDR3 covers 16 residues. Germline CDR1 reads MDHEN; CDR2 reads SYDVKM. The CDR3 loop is CASSRRILGGPHRAFF. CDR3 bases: TGTGCCAGCAGCCGCCGGATCCTGGGAGGGCCCCATCGCGCTTTCTTT. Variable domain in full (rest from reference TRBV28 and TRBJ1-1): DVKVTQSSRYLVKRTGEKVFLECVQDMDHENMFWYRQDPGLGLRLIYFSYDVKMKEKGDIPEGYSVSREKKERFSLILESASTNQTSMYLCASSRRILGGPHRAFFGQGTRLTVV.

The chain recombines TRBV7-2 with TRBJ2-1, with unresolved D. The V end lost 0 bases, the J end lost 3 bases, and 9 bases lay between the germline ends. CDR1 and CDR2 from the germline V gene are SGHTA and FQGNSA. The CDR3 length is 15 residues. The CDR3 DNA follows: TGTGCCAGCAGCTTAGCGGGAATCTACTACAATGAGCAGTTCTTC. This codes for CASSLAGIYYNEQFF.

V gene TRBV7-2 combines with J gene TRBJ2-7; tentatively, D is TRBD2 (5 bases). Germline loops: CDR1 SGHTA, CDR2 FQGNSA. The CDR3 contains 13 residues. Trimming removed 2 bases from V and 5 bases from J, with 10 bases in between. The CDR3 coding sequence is TGTGCCAGCAGCTTAACCGGGAACCACGAGCAGTACTTC. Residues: CASSLTGNHEQYF.

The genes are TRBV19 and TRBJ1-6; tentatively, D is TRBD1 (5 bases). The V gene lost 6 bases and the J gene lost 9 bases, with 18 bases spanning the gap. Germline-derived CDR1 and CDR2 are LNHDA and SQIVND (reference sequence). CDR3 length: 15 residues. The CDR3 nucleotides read TGTGCCAGTAGCTCCGGACACCTTACCTCTTCACCCCTCCACTTT. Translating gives CASSSGHLTSSPLHF.

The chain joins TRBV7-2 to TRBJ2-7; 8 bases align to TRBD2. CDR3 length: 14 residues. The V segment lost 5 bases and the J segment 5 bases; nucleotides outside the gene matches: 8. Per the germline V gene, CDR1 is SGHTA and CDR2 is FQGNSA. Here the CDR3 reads CASSRSGSPNEQYF. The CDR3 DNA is TGTGCCAGCAGCAGGAGCGGGAGCCCCAACGAGCAGTACTTC.

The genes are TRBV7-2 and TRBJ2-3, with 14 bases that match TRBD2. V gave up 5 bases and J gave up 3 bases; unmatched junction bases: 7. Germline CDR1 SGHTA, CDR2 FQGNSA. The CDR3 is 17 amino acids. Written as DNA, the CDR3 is TGTGCCAGCAGCATCCGACTAGCGGGAGGGTGGACAGATACGCAGTATTTT. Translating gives CASSIRLAGGWTDTQYF.

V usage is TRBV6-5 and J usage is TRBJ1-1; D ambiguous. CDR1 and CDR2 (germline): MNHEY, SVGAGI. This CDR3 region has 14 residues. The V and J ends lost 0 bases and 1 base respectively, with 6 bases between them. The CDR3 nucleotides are TGTGCCAGCAGTTACTCCTACAGGAACACTGAAGCTTTCTTT. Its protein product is CASSYSYRNTEAFF.

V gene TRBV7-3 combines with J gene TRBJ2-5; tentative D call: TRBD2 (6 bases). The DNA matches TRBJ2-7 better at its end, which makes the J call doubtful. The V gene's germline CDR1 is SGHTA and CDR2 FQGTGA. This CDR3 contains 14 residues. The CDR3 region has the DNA TGTGCCAGCAGCGCCTACGGACTATCCTACGAGCAGTACTTC. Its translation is CASSAYGLSYEQYF.

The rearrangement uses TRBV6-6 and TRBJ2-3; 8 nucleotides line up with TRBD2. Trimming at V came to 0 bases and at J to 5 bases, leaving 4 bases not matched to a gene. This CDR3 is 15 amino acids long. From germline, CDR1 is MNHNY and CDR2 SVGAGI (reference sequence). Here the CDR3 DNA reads TGTGCCAGCAGTTACTCTCGCGGGGGGCGAGATACGCAGTATTTT. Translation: CASSYSRGGRDTQYF.

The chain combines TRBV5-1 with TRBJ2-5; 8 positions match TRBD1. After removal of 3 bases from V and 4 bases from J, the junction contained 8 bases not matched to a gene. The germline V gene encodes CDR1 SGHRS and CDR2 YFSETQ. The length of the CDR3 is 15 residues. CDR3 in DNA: TGCGCCAGCAGCTCACAGGGGGGAGGACGAGAGACCCAGTACTTC. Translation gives CASSSQGGGRETQYF.

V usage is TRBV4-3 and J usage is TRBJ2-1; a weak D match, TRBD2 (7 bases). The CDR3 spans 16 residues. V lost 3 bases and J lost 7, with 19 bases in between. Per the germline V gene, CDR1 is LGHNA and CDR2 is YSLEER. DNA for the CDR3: TGCGCCAGCAGCCAGGATGGACGGGGGGCGCAGAATGAGCAGTTCTTC. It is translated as CASSQDGRGAQNEQFF.

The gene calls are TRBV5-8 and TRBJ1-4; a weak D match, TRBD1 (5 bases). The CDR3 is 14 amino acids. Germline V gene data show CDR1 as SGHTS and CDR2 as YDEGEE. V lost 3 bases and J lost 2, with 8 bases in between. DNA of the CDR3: TGTGCCAGCAGCTGGGGACCCACTAATGAAAAACTGTTTTTT. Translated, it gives CASSWGPTNEKLFF.

The CDR3 DNA reads TGTGCCAGCAGCCGTCCCGGGACAGGTTCCTATGGCTACACCTTC. Residues: CASSRPGTGSYGYTF. V is TRBV5-4 and J is TRBJ1-2, with 8 bases matching TRBD1. The CDR3 extends over 15 amino acids. Germline V gene lookup returns CDR1 SGHNT and CDR2 YYREEE (reference sequence). V was clipped by 4 bases and J by 4 bases; unmatched bases: 9. Full variable domain (remainder filled in from reference TRBV5-4 and TRBJ1-2): ETGVTQSPTHLIKTRGQQVTLRCSSQSGHNTVSWYQQALGQGPQFIFQYYREEENGRGNFPPRFSGLQFPNYSSELNVNALELDDSALYLCASSRPGTGSYGYTFGSGTRLTVV.

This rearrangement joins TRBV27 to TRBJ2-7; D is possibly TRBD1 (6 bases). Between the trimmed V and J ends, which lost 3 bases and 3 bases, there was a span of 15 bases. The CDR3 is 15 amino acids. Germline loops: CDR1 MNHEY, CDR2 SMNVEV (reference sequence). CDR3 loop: CASSFKGTSFYEQYF. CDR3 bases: TGTGCCAGCAGTTTCAAAGGGACATCTTTCTACGAGCAGTACTTC.

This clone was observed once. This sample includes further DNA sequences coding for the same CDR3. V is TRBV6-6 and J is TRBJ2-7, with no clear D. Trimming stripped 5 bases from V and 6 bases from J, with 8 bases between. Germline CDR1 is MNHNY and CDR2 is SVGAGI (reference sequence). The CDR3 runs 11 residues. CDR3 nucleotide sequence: TGTGCCAGCAGTGATAGTCCCGAGCAGTACTTC. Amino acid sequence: CASSDSPEQYF.

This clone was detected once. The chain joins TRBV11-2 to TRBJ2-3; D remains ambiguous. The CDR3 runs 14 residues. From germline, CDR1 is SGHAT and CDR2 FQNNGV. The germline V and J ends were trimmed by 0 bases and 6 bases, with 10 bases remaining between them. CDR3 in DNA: TGTGCCAGCAGCTTAGAGTCCCGGTCGGATACGCAGTATTTT. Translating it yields CASSLESRSDTQYF.

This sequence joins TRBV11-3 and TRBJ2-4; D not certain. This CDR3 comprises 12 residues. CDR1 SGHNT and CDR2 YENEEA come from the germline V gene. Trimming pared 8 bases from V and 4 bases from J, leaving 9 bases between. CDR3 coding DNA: TGTGCCAGCGGGCAAACAAAAAACATTCAGTACTTC. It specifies CASGQTKNIQYF. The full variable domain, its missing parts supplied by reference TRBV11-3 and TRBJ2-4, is EAGVVQSPRYKIIEKKQPVAFWCNPISGHNTLYWYLQNLGQGPELLIRYENEEAVDDSQLPKDRFSAERLKGVDSTLKIQPAELGDSAVYLCASGQTKNIQYFGAGTRLSVL.

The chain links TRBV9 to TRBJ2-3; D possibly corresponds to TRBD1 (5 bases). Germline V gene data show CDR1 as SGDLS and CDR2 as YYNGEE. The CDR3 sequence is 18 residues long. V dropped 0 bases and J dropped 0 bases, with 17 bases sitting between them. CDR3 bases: TGTGCCAGCAGCGTAGGATTAGGGGTAACCTCTAGCACAGATACGCAGTATTTT. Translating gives CASSVGLGVTSSTDTQYF.

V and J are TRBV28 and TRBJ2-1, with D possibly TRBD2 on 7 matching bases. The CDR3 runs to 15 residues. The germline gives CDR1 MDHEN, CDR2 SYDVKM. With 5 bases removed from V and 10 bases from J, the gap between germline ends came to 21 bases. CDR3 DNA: TGTGCCAGCAGTCCCGACCAGAGGGCGGGGGCCGAGCAGTTCTTC. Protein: CASSPDQRAGAEQFF.

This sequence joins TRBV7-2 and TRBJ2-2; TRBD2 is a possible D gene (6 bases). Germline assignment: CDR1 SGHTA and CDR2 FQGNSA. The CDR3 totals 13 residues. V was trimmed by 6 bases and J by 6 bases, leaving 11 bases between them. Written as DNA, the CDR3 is TGTGCCAGCAGGTCTCTAGCGTCCGGGGAGCTGTTTTTT. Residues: CASRSLASGELFF.

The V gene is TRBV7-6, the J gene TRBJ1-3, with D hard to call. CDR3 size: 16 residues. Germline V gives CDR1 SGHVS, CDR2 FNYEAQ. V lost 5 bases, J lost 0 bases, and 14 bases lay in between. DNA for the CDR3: TGTGCCAGCAGCCGTGCCGACGGGTACTCTGGAAACACCATATATTTT. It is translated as CASSRADGYSGNTIYF. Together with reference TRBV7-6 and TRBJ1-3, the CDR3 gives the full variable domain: GAGVSQSPRYKVTKRGQDVALRCDPISGHVSLYWYRQALGQGPEFLTYFNYEAQQDKSGLPNDRFSAERPEGSISTLTIQRTEQRDSAMYRCASSRADGYSGNTIYFGEGSWLTVV.

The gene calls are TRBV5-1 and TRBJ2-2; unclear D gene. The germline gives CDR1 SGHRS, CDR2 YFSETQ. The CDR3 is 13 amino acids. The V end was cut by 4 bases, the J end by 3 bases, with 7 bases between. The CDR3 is CASSIGYTGELFF. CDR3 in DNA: TGCGCCAGCAGCATAGGTTACACCGGGGAGCTGTTTTTT.

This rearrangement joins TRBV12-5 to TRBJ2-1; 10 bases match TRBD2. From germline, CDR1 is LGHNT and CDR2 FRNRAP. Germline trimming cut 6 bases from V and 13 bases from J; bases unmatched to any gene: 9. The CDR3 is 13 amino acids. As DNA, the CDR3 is TGTGCTAGTGGCGCCAGACTAGCGGGCCCCCAGTTCTTC. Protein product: CASGARLAGPQFF.

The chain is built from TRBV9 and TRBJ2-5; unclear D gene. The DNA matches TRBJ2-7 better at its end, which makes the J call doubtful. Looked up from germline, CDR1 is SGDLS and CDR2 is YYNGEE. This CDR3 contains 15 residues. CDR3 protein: CASSVAMGYQYEQYF. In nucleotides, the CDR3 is TGTGCCAGCAGCGTAGCTATGGGATACCAATACGAGCAGTACTTC.

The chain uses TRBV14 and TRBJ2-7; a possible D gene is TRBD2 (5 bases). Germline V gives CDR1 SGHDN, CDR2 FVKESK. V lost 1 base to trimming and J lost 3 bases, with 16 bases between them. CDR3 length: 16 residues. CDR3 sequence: CASSQGLSGSGYEQYF. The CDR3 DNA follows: TGTGCCAGCAGCCAAGGTCTGTCGGGGAGCGGCTACGAGCAGTACTTC.

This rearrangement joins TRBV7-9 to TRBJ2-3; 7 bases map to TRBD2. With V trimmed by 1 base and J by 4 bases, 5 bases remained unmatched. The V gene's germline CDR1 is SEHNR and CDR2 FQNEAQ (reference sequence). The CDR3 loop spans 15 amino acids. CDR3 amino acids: CASSLDPGRADTQYF. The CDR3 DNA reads TGTGCCAGCAGCTTAGATCCGGGGAGGGCAGATACGCAGTATTTT.

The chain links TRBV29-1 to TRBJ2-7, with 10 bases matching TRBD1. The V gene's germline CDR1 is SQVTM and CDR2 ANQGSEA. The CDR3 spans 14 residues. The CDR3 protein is CSGASGTGVSEQYF. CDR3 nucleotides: TGCAGTGGGGCCTCCGGGACAGGGGTTTCCGAGCAGTACTTC.

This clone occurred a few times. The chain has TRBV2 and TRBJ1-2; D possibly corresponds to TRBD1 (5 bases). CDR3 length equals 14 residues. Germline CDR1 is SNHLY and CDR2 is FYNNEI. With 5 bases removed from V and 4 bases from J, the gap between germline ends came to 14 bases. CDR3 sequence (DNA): TGTGCCAGCAGTCCTCAAGGAGGGGTCTATGGCTACACCTTC. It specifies CASSPQGGVYGYTF.

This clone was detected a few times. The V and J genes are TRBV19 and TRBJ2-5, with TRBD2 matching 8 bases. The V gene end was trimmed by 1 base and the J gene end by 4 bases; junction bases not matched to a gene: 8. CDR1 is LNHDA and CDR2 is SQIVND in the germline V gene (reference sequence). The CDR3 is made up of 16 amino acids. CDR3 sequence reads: CASSIVGAGEGETQYF. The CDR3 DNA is TGTGCCAGTAGTATAGTAGGAGCGGGAGAGGGAGAGACCCAGTACTTC.